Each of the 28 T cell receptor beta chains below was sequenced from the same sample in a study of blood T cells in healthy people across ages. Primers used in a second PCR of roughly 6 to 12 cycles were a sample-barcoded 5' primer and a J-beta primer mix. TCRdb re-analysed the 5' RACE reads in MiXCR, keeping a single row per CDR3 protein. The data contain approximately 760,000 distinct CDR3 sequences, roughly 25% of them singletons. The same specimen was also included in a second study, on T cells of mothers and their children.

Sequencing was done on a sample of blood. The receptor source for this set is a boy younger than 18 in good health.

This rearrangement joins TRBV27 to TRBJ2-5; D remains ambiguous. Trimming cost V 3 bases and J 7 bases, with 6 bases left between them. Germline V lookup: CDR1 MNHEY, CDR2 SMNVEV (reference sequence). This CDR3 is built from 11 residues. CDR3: CASSFDGTQYF. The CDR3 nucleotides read TGTGCCAGCAGTTTCGACGGGACCCAGTACTTC.

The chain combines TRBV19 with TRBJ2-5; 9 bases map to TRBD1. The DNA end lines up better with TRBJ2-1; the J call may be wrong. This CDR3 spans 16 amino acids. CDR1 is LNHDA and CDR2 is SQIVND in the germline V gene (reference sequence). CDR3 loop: CASSGTGQGKDNEQFF. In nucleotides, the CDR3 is TGTGCCAGTAGCGGTACGGGACAGGGTAAGGACAATGAGCAGTTCTTC.

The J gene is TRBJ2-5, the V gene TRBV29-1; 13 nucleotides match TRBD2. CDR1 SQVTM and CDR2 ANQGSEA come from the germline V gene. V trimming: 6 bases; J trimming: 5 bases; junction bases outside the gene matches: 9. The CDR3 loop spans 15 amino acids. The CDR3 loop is CSVITGTSGIETQYF. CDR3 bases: TGCAGCGTGATAACCGGGACTAGCGGGATCGAGACCCAGTACTTC. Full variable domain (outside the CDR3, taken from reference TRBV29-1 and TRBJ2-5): SAVISQKPSRDICQRGTSLTIQCQVDSQVTMMFWYRQQPGQSLTLIATANQGSEATYESGFVIDKFPISRPNLTFSTLTVSNMSPEDSSIYLCSVITGTSGIETQYFGPGTRLLVL.

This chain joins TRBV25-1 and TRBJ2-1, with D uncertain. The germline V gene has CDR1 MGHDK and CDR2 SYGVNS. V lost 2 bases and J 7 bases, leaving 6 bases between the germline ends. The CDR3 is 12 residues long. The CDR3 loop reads CASSEDWNEQFF. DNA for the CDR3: TGTGCCAGCAGTGAAGATTGGAATGAGCAGTTCTTC.

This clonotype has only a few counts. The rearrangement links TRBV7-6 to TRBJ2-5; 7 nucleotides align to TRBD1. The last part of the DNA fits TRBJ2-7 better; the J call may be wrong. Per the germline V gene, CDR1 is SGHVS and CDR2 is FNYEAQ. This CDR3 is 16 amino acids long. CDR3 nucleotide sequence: TGTGCCAGCAGCTTATCAGGGGACAGTCGATCCTACGAGCAGTACTTC. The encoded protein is CASSLSGDSRSYEQYF.

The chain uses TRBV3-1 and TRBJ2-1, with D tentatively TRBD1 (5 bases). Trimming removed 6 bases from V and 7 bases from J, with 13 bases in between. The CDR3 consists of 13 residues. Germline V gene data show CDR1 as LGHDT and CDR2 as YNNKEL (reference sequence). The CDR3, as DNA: TGTGCCAGCAGTGTGGGGCCTAAAAATGAGCAGTTCTTC. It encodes CASSVGPKNEQFF.

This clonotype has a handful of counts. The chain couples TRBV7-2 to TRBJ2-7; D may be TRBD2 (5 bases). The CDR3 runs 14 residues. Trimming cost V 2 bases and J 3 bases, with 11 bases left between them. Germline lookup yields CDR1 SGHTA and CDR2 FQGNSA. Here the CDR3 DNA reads TGTGCCAGCAGCTTACCCGGAGGAGACTACGAGCAGTACTTC. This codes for CASSLPGGDYEQYF.

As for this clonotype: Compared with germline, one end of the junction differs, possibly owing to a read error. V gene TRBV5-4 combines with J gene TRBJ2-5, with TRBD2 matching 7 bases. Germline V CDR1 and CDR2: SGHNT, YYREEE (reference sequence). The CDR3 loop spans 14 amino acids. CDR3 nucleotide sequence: TGTGTCAGCAGCTTGCGGAGCGGGGAAGAGACCCAGTACTTC. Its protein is CVSSLRSGEETQYF.

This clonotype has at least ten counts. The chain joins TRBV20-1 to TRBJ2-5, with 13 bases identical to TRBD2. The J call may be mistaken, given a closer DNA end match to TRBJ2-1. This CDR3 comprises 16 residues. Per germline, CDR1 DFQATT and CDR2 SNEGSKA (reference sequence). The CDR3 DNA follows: TGCAGTGCTAGAGATCTGCGGACTAGCGGGAGTGGTGAGCAGTTCTTC. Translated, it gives CSARDLRTSGSGEQFF.

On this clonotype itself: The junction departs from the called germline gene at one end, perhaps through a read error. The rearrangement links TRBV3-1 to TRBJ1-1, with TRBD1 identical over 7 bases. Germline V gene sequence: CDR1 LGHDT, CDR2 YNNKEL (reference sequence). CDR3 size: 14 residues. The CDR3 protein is CASTERQGDTEAFF. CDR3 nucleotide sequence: TGTGCAAGCACTGAGCGACAGGGAGACACTGAAGCTTTCTTT.

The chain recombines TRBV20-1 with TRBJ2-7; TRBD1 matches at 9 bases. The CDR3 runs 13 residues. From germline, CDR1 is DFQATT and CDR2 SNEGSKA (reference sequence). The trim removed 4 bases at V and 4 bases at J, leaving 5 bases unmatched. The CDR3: CSANGQGTYEQYF. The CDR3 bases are TGCAGTGCTAACGGACAGGGGACTTACGAGCAGTACTTC.

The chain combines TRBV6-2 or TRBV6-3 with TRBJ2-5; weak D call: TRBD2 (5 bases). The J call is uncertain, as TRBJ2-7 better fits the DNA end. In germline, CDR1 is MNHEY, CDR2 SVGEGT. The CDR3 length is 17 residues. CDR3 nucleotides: TGTGCCAGCAGTTACTGGGAAACGGGGTACCTTTCCCACGAGCAGTACTTC. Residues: CASSYWETGYLSHEQYF.

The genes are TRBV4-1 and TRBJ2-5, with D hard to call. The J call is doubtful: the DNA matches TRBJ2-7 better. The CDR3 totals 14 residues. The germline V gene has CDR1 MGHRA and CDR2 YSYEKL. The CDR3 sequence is CASSQRELTYEQYF. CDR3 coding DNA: TGCGCCAGCAGCCAGAGAGAACTAACCTACGAGCAGTACTTC.

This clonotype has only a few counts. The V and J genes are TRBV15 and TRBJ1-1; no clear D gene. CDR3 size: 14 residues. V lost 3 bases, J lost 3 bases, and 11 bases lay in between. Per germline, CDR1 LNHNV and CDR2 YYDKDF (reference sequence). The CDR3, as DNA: TGTGCCACCAGCAGGCTCTCCGAGGACACTGAAGCTTTCTTT. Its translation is CATSRLSEDTEAFF.

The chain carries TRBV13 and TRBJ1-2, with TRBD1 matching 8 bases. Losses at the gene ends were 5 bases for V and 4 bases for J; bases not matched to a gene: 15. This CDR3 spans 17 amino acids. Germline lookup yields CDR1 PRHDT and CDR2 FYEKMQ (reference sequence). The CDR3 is CASSQRRQGAALYGYTF. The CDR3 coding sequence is TGTGCCAGCAGCCAACGTCGGCAGGGGGCCGCCCTCTATGGCTACACCTTC.

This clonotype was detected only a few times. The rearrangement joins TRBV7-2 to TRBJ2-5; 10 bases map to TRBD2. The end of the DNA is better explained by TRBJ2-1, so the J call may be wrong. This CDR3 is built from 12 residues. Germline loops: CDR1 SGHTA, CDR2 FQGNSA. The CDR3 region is CASSPTSGIQFF. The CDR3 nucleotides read TGTGCCAGCAGCCCTACTAGCGGGATTCAGTTCTTC.

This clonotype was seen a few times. DNA for the CDR3: TGTGCCAGCAGTCCAAGTCGCGGGGAAACTAATGAAAAACTGTTTTTT. Amino acids: CASSPSRGETNEKLFF. J is TRBJ1-4 and V is TRBV7-9; D is undetermined. The V end lost 6 bases, the J end lost 1 base, and 15 bases lay between the germline ends. The CDR3 loop spans 16 amino acids. Per germline, CDR1 SEHNR and CDR2 FQNEAQ (reference sequence).

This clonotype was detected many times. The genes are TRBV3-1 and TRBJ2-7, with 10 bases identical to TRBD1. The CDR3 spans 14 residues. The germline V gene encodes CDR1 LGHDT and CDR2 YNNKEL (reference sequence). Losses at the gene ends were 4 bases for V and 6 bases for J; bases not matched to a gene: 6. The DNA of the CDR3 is TGTGCCAGCAGCCCGGGACAGGGGAAAGGCGAGCAGTACTTC. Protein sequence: CASSPGQGKGEQYF.

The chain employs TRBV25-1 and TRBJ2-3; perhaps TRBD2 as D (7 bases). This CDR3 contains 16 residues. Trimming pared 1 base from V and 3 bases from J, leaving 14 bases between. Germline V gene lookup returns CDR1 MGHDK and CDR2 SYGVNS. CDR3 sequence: CASSESRGALTDTQYF. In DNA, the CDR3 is TGTGCCAGCAGTGAATCTCGGGGGGCTTTAACAGATACGCAGTATTTT.

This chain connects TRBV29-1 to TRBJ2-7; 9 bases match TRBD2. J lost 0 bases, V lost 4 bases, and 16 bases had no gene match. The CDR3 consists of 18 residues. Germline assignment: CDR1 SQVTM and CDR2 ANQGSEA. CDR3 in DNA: TGCAGCGTTGTGGGCCAAGCTGAAAAGCGGGAGGCCTCCTACGAGCAGTACTTC. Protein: CSVVGQAEKREASYEQYF.

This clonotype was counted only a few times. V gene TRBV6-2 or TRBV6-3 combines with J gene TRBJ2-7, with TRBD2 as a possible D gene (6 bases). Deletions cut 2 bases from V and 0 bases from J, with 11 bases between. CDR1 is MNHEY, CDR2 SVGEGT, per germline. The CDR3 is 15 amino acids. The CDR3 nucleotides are TGTGCCAGCAGTTACGGGGACTTGTTCTCCTACGAGCAGTACTTC. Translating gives CASSYGDLFSYEQYF.

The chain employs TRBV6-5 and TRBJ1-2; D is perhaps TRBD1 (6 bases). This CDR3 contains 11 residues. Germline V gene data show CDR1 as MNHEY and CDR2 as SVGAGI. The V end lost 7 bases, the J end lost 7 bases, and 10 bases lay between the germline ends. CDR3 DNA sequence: TGTGCCAGCACACAGGGTGGTGGCTACACCTTC. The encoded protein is CASTQGGGYTF.

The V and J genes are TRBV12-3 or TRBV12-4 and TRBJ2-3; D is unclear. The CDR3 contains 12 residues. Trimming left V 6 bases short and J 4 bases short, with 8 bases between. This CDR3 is CASRSRSDTQYF. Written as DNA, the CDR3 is TGTGCCAGCAGGAGTAGATCAGATACGCAGTATTTT.

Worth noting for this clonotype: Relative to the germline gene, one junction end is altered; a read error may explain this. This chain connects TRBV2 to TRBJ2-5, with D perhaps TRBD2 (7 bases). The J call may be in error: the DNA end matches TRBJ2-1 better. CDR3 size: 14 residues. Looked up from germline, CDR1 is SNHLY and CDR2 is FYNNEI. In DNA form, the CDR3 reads TGTACCAGCAGTGCCGGGGGGCGGGGCAATGAGCAGTTCTTC. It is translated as CTSSAGGRGNEQFF.

This CDR3 reads CASSVSGSAYNEQFF. The DNA for the CDR3 is TGTGCCAGCAGTGTTAGCGGGAGCGCCTACAATGAGCAGTTCTTC. The chain joins TRBV28 to TRBJ2-1, with 9 nucleotides matching TRBD2. The CDR3 loop spans 15 amino acids. V shed 5 bases and J 2 bases; nucleotides not matched to a gene: 4. The V gene's germline CDR1 is MDHEN and CDR2 SYDVKM.

CDR3: CASSLLYGTSGASTDTQYF. DNA for the CDR3: TGTGCCAGCAGCCTACTATACGGGACTAGCGGGGCTAGCACAGATACGCAGTATTTT. This chain joins TRBV28 and TRBJ2-3; TRBD2 agrees at 13 bases. This CDR3 contains 19 residues. The J segment lost 0 bases and the V segment lost 6 bases, leaving 12 bases of the junction unmatched. Germline values: CDR1 MDHEN, CDR2 SYDVKM.

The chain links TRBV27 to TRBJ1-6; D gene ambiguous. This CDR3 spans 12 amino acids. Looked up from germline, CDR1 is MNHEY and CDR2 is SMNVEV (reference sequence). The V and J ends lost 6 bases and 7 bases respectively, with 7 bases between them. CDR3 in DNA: TGTGCCAGCAGGTTCCTGAATTCACCCCTCCACTTT. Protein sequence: CASRFLNSPLHF.

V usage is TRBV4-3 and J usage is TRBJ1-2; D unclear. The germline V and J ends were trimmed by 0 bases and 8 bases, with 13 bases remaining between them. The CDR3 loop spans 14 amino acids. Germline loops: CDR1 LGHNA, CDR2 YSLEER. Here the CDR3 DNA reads TGCGCCAGCAGCCAAGATCTCGGAGGGCGAGGCTACACCTTC. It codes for CASSQDLGGRGYTF.